This T cell receptor beta chain was obtained from a study of cytomegalovirus exposure and HLA in healthy donors (dated by TCRdb to between 2016 and 2019). Broadly, across the study: The 650 to 750 repertoires of the first cohort and the 95 to 150 validation repertoires were produced on the same platform, according to a later analysis. The aim of the study was to test whether cataloging public T cell receptors could identify signatures of past pathogen exposure. In addition to the first cohort of approximately 670 subjects, a separate validation cohort of 120 different subjects was used. High-throughput TCR immunosequencing, statistical association of individual TCRs with disease status, and machine learning were combined to predict cytomegalovirus infection status.

Broad study findings and their caveats: The authors suggested that the approach could potentially be generalized to other disease states and immunological phenotypes. In a later analysis, TCRs clustered in the first cohort were found to also tend to co-occur in the 130 or so validation repertoires, with roughly 93% of cluster scores above 0. Cytomegalovirus status was reported to be diagnosed by the classifier with high specificity and sensitivity in both the original and validation cohorts. The study listed over 150 TCR beta chains as associated with cytomegalovirus. In vitro tests confirmed that a few of the cytomegalovirus-associated TCR beta chains recognize cytomegalovirus antigens. A later analysis lacked HLA typing for the validation cohort, so it scored co-occurrence in that cohort across all 110 or so repertoires. Across donors, most TCR sequences were observed very rarely, whereas some public TCRs were present in many individuals.

The method was the immunoSEQ multiplex PCR assay. The authors' pipeline ran thus. A statistical classification framework was built to diagnose cytomegalovirus status from the catalog of TCR beta chain sequences. The table comes from immuneACCESS by way of TCRdb, which keeps in-frame sequences with V and J called. Part of the clones is missing from these tables; in studies checked, under half for an unresolved V gene and the rest for unknown reasons. The V and J calls and clone size were taken over from that table, and D and trimming were inferred from the DNA. The sample table shows fewer than 130,000 clones, and roughly 90% are seen once. Over 1.3% of the sample lies in the top ten. The CDR3 spans 20 residues, from the cysteine through the phenylalanine. Just the 60-base CDR3 DNA is kept, in frame starting at base 1. In the germline V gene, CDR1 corresponds to SGDLS and CDR2 to YYNGEE. V trim: 3 bases; J trim: 0 bases; unmatched bases: 15.

Separate from the approximately 700-subject first cohort, the validation cohort of about 110 subjects was the group to which the donors belonged. Comment on this clone: There is no known antigen for this receptor. No base-level quality is on record; no much larger clone is a single base apart.

The chain is assembled from TRBV9 and TRBJ2-3; TRBD2 aligns with 11 central bases. The clonotype comes from a woman aged 25 to 45 in good health and CMV-seropositive. The sample taken for sequencing was PBMCs. The CDR3 amino acid sequence is: CASSEDPTSGAGLSTDTQYF. The nucleotides are TGTGCCAGCAGCGAAGATCCGACTAGCGGGGCGGGTCTTAGCACAGATACGCAGTATTTT.